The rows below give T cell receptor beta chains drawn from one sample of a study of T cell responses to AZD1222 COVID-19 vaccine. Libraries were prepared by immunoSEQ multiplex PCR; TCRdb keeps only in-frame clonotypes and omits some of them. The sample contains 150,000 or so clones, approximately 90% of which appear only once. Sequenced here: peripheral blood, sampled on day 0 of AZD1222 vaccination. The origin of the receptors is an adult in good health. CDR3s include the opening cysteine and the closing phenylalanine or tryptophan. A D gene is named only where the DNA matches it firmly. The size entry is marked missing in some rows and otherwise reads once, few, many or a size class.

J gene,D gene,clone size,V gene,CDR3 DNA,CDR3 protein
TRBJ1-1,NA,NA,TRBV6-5,TGTGCCAGCAGCCGGGCGGGGGCTTACACTGAAGCTTTCTTT,CASSRAGAYTEAFF
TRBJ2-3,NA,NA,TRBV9,TGTGCCAGCAGCGTAGATCTCCCAAGGGGAGAGCGAACTAGCACAGATACGCAGTATTTT,CASSVDLPRGERTSTDTQYF
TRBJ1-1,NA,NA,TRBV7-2,TGTGCCAGCAGGACGGTGTCGAACACTGAAGCTTTCTTT,CASRTVSNTEAFF
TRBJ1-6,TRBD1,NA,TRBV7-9,TGTGCCAGCAGCCCGTGGACAGGGAGCCCAAATAATTCACCCCTCCACTTT,CASSPWTGSPNNSPLHF
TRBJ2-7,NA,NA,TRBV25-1,TGTGCCAGCAGTGAATATATCAGTGCTACCTACGAGCAGTACTTC,CASSEYISATYEQYF
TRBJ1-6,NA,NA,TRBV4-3,TGCGCCAGCAGCCAGGACGACCGTGCTTCACCCCTCCACTTT,CASSQDDRASPLHF
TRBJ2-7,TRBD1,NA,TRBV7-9,TGTGCCAGCAGCCATCACAGGGGGCGATACGAGCAGTACTTC,CASSHHRGRYEQYF
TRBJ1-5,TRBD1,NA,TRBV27,TGTGCCAGCGCGGCCGGGACAGGGTTTTATAGCAATCAGCCCCAGCATTTT,CASAAGTGFYSNQPQHF
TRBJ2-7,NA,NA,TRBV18,TGTGCCAGCTCACCGAGCAGGGGCTACCACGAGCAGTACTTC,CASSPSRGYHEQYF
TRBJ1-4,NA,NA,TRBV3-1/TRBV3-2,TGTGCCAGCAGCTTCGGGACTGAAAAACTGTTTTTT,CASSFGTEKLFF
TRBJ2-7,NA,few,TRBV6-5,TGTGCCGCCCAAGGTGACCTAGCCCCCTACGAGCAGTACTTC,CAAQGDLAPYEQYF
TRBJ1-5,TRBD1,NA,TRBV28,TGTGCCAGCAGGTCCACAGGGGGCAATCAGCCCCAGCATTTT,CASRSTGGNQPQHF
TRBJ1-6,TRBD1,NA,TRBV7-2,TGTGCCAGCAGCTTAGGGGCCGGGACAGGGGTTCGCCTCCACTTT,CASSLGAGTGVRLHF
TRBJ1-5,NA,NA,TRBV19,TGTGCCAGTAAATTTGGGGATCAGCCCCAGCATTTT,CASKFGDQPQHF
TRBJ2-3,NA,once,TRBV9,TGTGCCAGCAGCGTAGGGTGGGGATCAGATACGCAGTATTTT,CASSVGWGSDTQYF
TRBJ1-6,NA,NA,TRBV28,TGTGCCAGCTTAAAAGGGCAAATGGGGTCACCCCTCCACTTT,CASLKGQMGSPLHF
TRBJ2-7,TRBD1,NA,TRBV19,TGTGCCAGTAGTTCGACAGGGTCCTACGAGCAGTACTTC,CASSSTGSYEQYF
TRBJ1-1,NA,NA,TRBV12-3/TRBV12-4,TGTGCCAGCAGTTTGGACGCCTACACTGAAGCTTTCTTT,CASSLDAYTEAFF
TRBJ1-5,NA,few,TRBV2,TGTGCCAGCAGTCGACTGAATAGCAATCAGCCCCAGCATTTT,CASSRLNSNQPQHF
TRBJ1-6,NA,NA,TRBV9,TGTGCCAGCAGCCCACCATCAGCCGGCAATTCACCCCTCCACTTT,CASSPPSAGNSPLHF
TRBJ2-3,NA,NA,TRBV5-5,TGTGCCAGCAGCCCAGCCAGGGAGACGCAGTATTTT,CASSPARETQYF
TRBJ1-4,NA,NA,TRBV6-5,TGTGCCAGCGGAGCCTCCCATGAAAAACTGTTTTTT,CASGASHEKLFF
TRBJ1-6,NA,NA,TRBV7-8,TGTGCCAGCAGCCGACCCGACGGACGCTATAATTCACCCCTCCACTTT,CASSRPDGRYNSPLHF
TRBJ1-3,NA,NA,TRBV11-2,TGTGCCAGCAGAGAATCGACAGTCCCTGGAAACACCATATATTTT,CASRESTVPGNTIYF
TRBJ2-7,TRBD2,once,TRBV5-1,TGCGCCAGCAGCCGACTAGCGGGAGGGCAAAGCTCCTACGAGCAGTACTTC,CASSRLAGGQSSYEQYF
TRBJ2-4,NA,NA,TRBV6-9,TGTGCCAGCAGTTATCGGTTCGGGGGCCCCTATTTTTTAGCCAAAAACATTCAGTACTTC,CASSYRFGGPYFLAKNIQYF
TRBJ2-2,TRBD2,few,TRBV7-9,TGTGCCAGCAGCTTTGGGAGGGGGCTGTTTTTT,CASSFGRGLFF
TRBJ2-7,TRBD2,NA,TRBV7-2,TGTGCCAGCAGTTCGAGGACTAGCGGGAGAGTCCGCGAGCAGTACTTC,CASSSRTSGRVREQYF
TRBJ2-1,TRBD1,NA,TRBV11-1,TGTGCCAGCAGCTCAGGACAGGGACCTCTTCGGTTCTTC,CASSSGQGPLRFF
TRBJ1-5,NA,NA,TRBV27,TGTGCCAGCAGTTTATGGTTGGGAAGTAATCAGCCCCAGCATTTT,CASSLWLGSNQPQHF
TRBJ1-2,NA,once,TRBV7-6,TGTGCCAGCAGCTTAGGGGGACCCTTGGACGGCTACACCTTC,CASSLGGPLDGYTF
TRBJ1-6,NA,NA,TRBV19,TGTGCCAGTAACGACAGGCTGTGGGATAATTCACCCCTCCACTTT,CASNDRLWDNSPLHF
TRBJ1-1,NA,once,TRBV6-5,TGTGCCAGCAGGACCAACCGGGCGCTGAGAGGAGCTTTCTTT,CASRTNRALRGAFF
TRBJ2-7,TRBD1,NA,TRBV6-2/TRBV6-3,TGTGCCAGCAGTTCTCACCGGGACAGCTCCTACGAGCAGTACTTC,CASSSHRDSSYEQYF
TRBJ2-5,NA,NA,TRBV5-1,TGCGCCAGCAGCTTGCTCCAGCCGGAGACCTTTCAGACCCAGTACTTC,CASSLLQPETFQTQYF
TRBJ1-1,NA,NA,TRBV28,TGTGCCAGCAGCCCGTGGGTCACTGAAGCTTTCTTT,CASSPWVTEAFF
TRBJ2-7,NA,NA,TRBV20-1,TGCAGTGCGCAGGCAGGATTTGGGCAGTACTTC,CSAQAGFGQYF
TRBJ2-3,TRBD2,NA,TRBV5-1,TGCGCCAGCAGCCTCGGGACTAGCGGGAGTGGAACAGATACGCAGTATTTT,CASSLGTSGSGTDTQYF
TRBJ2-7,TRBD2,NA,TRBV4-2,TGTGCCAGCAGCCAACCGGGACTAGCGGGAAGTGGCGAGCAGTACTTC,CASSQPGLAGSGEQYF
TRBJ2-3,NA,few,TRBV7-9,TGTGCCAGCAGTCAAAGCACAGATACGCAGTATTTT,CASSQSTDTQYF
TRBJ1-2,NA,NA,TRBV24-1,TGTGCCACCAGTGATAGCCAGGACAGTTCCTATGGCTACACCTTC,CATSDSQDSSYGYTF
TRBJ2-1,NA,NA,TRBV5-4,TGTGCCAGCAGCGGGTATTCCGAGCAGTTCTTC,CASSGYSEQFF
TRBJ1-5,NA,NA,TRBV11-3,TGTGCCAGCAGCTTTGAAGGGGGGGCCTGTCTGGCTCAGCCCCAGCATTTT,CASSFEGGACLAQPQHF
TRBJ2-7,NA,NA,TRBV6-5,TGTGCCAGCAGTTTAGGGGGCTCCTACGAGCAGTACTTC,CASSLGGSYEQYF
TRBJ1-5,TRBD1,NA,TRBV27,TGTGCCAGCAGCCCCCTGGGACAGGGGGCGGAAGGTCAGCCCCAGCATTTT,CASSPLGQGAEGQPQHF
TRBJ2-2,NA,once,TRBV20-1,TGCAGTGCTAGTCGGTTCGGTACGAACACCGGGGAGCTGTTTTTT,CSASRFGTNTGELFF
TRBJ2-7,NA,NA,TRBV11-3,TGTGCCAGCAGCTTAGACGCCCTCCACCCCTACGAGCAGTACTTC,CASSLDALHPYEQYF
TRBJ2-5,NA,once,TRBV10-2,TGCGCCAGCACAAGAGGACCACACGGGGAGACCCAGTACTTC,CASTRGPHGETQYF